The rows below give T cell receptor beta chains drawn from one sample of a study of blood T cell repertoires in COVID-19. Clones were read by immunoSEQ multiplex PCR, and TCRdb kept only the in-frame ones, dropping some. The table lists just over 300,000 clones, roughly 89% of them singletons. The sequencing input was PBMCs or T cells enriched from blood (not recorded which). The receptors shown here come from a woman under 30 with acute COVID-19. The CDR3 runs from the conserved cysteine through the conserved F or W. D genes are given only for firm matches. Clone size appears in some rows only: once, few, many, or a class for an expanded clone.

v_gene,abundance,j_gene,d_gene,CDR3nt,CDR3aa
TRBV7-2,once,TRBJ2-7,TRBD2,TGTGCCAGCAGCCTTACTCTAGAACGGGAGGGATACGAGCAGTACTTC,CASSLTLEREGYEQYF
TRBV2,few,TRBJ2-1,.,TGTGCCAGCAGTGGACGGGGGAGCTCCTACAATGAGCAGTTCTTC,CASSGRGSSYNEQFF
TRBV27,.,TRBJ2-7,TRBD2,TGTGCCAGCAAAAGGGGCGGCGGGAGCTCCTACGAGCAGTACTTC,CASKRGGGSSYEQYF
TRBV28,.,TRBJ2-7,.,TGTGCCAGCAGTTTAACAGGGTTAGAGCAGTACTTC,CASSLTGLEQYF
TRBV7-3,.,TRBJ2-5,TRBD1,TGTGCCAGCAGCCTTTCAGGGGGCGGCCACCAAGAGACCCAGTACTTC,CASSLSGGGHQETQYF
TRBV10-2,.,TRBJ1-5,TRBD1,TGCGCCAGCAGTGGAACAGGGGGAGTTGATCAGCCCCAGCATTTT,CASSGTGGVDQPQHF
TRBV7-3,.,TRBJ2-1,TRBD1,TGTGCCAGCAGCTTAAATCTGGGGACAGGGGGCTACAATGAGCAGTTCTTC,CASSLNLGTGGYNEQFF
TRBV4-1,.,TRBJ1-5,.,TGCGCCAGCAGCCAAGGACTGTATCAGCCCCAGCATTTT,CASSQGLYQPQHF
TRBV3-1/TRBV3-2,.,TRBJ2-3,TRBD2,TGTGCCAGCAGCCCTCTCTGGGCGACTAGCGGAGCCGCTAGCACAGATACGCAGTATTTT,CASSPLWATSGAASTDTQYF
TRBV21-1,.,TRBJ1-1,.,TGTGCCAGCAGCGCCACGGAGGGGACAGGGGGCATGGAATGCACTGAAGCTTTCTTT,CASSATEGTGGMECTEAFF
TRBV5-6,.,TRBJ1-5,TRBD1,TGTGCCAGCAGCTTGGGGAGGGGGCTTGGACAGCCCCAGCATTTT,CASSLGRGLGQPQHF
TRBV5-4,.,TRBJ2-3,TRBD2,TGTGCCAGCAGCTTAGGCGGGAGAACAGATACGCAGTATTTT,CASSLGGRTDTQYF
TRBV19,.,TRBJ2-5,.,TGTGCCAGTAGTTCATTAGCGGATGTCGGGGAGACCCAGTACTTC,CASSSLADVGETQYF
TRBV7-2,.,TRBJ1-3,.,TGTGCCAGCAGCTTCCAGGGGTTGGGGAACACCATATATTTT,CASSFQGLGNTIYF
TRBV19,.,TRBJ2-1,.,TGTGCCAGTAGTGACTTTAATGAGCAGTTCTTC,CASSDFNEQFF
TRBV7-9,.,TRBJ2-2,.,TGTGCCACCCGCGAGGGGGTGTTGGCCGGGGAGCTGTTTTTT,CATREGVLAGELFF
TRBV3-1/TRBV3-2,.,TRBJ2-3,TRBD2,TGTGCCAGCAGCTCTCTAGCGGGAGCAAGCACAGATACGCAGTATTTT,CASSSLAGASTDTQYF
TRBV5-6,.,TRBJ2-7,TRBD1,TGTGCCAGCAGAAGACAGGGGCGGGAAACCGAGCAGTACTTC,CASRRQGRETEQYF
TRBV4-2,.,TRBJ2-3,TRBD2,TGTGCCAGCAGCTACAACCTAGGCGGGAGAGCAGATACGCAGTATTTT,CASSYNLGGRADTQYF
TRBV28,.,TRBJ1-4,TRBD1,TGTGCCATCGGGACAGGGGGGGGATTGGGTAATGAAAAACTGTTTTTT,CAIGTGGGLGNEKLFF
TRBV28,.,TRBJ2-7,TRBD2,TGTGCCAGCAGTTTAGGGTTGGCAGCGGGATCCTACGAGCAGTACTTC,CASSLGLAAGSYEQYF
TRBV12-3/TRBV12-4,.,TRBJ1-1,.,TGTGCCAGCACTCCATCCGGCACTGAAGCTTTCTTT,CASTPSGTEAFF
TRBV5-1,.,TRBJ2-5,.,TGCGCCAGCAGCTTGGCCTCGACGACTCTCCAAGAGACCCAGTACTTC,CASSLASTTLQETQYF
TRBV10-1,.,TRBJ1-2,.,TGCGCCAGCAGTGACGGAGTTTATGGCTACACCTTC,CASSDGVYGYTF
TRBV18,.,TRBJ1-2,TRBD1,TGTGCCAGCTCACCTTGGACAGGGGGCGCTTATGGCTACACCTTC,CASSPWTGGAYGYTF
TRBV10-3,.,TRBJ2-7,TRBD1,TGTGCCACCGCGGGACAGGGCTACGAGCAGTACTTC,CATAGQGYEQYF
TRBV7-2,.,TRBJ2-7,.,TGTGCCAGCAGCTTGGGCCCCAGACCCTACGAGCAGTACTTC,CASSLGPRPYEQYF
TRBV7-3,.,TRBJ2-2,.,TGTGCCAGCAGCTTACAAGGAGATAGAGGGGAGCTGTTTTTT,CASSLQGDRGELFF
TRBV5-1,.,TRBJ1-2,TRBD1,TGCGCCAGCAGCTTCACCGGGACAGGGAATCTTGCTGGCTACACCTTC,CASSFTGTGNLAGYTF
TRBV6-5,.,TRBJ2-7,TRBD1,TGTGCCAGCAGCGACAGGGGGCGAGGTAGCGAGCAGTACTTC,CASSDRGRGSEQYF
TRBV30,.,TRBJ1-1,.,TGTGCCTGGAGTGTCGGCAGGGCCACTGAAGCTTTCTTT,CAWSVGRATEAFF
TRBV28,.,TRBJ2-7,TRBD2,TGTGCCAGCAGTAACGGGAGGGGGAGGGAGCAGTACTTC,CASSNGRGREQYF
TRBV3-1/TRBV3-2,.,TRBJ1-1,.,TGTGCCAGCAGCCAAACGTTTTCAGGGGCCCAGGAAGCTGAAGCTTTCTTT,CASSQTFSGAQEAEAFF
TRBV7-3,.,TRBJ1-1,.,TGTGCCAGCAGCTTAACAGGGGGTGGCACTGAAGCTTTCTTT,CASSLTGGGTEAFF
TRBV28,.,TRBJ1-3,.,TGTGCCAGCACAGGGCCGGGCTCTGGAAACACCATATATTTT,CASTGPGSGNTIYF
TRBV11-3,.,TRBJ2-7,TRBD1,TGTGCCAGCAGCTTAGTCGCAGGGGGCGGCGGGGAATACTTC,CASSLVAGGGGEYF